Described below is a single TCR beta chain sequence and its context. Its target is not known. The sample is drawn from a study of beta chain features in type 1 diabetes. Sequenced material consisted of expressed TCRB transcripts (all of the isolated RNA was reverse transcribed). Assay used: immunoSEQ multiplex PCR; TCRdb lists only in-frame clones, some missing. Of a few hundred thousand clones in the sample, over 9.5% were seen once. Study-wide results and limits: Moderately but significantly shorter TCRB CDR3s were found in Type 1 diabetes patients in all four CD4+ subsets.

Sequencing was done on a sample of naive CD4+ T cells from blood. This TCR was recovered from a woman aged 18-35 years with type 1 diabetes.

This CDR3 is CASSNGQGRTPLHF. The CDR3 region has the DNA TGTGCCAGCAGCAATGGACAGGGTCGGACACCCCTCCACTTT. This chain connects TRBV5-6 to TRBJ1-6; 8 bases line up with TRBD1. The J segment lost 11 bases and the V segment lost 4 bases, leaving 8 bases of the junction unmatched. The CDR3 sequence is 14 residues long. Per germline, CDR1 SGHDT and CDR2 YYEEEE.